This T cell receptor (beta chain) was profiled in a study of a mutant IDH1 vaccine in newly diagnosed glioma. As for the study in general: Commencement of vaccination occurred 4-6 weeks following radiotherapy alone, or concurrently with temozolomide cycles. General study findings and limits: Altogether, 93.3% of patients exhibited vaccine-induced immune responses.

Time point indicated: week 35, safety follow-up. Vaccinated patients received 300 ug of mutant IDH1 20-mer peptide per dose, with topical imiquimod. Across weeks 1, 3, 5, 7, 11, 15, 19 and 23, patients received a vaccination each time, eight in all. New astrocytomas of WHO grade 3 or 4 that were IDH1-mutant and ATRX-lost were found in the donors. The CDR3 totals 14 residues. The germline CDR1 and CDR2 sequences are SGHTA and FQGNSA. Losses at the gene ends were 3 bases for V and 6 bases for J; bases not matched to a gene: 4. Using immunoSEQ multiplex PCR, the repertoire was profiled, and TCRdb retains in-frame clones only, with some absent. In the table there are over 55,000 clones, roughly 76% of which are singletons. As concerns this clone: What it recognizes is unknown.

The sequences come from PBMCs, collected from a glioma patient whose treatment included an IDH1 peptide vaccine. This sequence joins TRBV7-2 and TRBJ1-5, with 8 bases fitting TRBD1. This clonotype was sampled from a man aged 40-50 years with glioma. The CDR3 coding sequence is TGTGCCAGCAGCTTGACAGGGGACGGTCAGCCCCAGCATTTT. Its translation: CASSLTGDGQPQHF.